A selection of T cell receptor beta chains follows, all from one sample in a study of T cell responses to AZD1222 COVID-19 vaccine. Assay: immunoSEQ multiplex PCR; the TCRdb copy retains only in-frame clones and omits some. The table records about 85,000 clones, 88% of them present only once. Sequenced material: peripheral blood, taken on day 0 of AZD1222 vaccination. The receptors here all came from an adult in good health. CDR3s include the opening cysteine and the closing phenylalanine or tryptophan. The D gene is left open where the match is weak. Not all rows give a size; the values are once, few, many and, for expanded clones, a class.

J gene: TRBJ2-2
clone size: NA
D gene: NA
V gene: TRBV7-2
CDR3 DNA: TGTGCCAGCAGCTCGGCCGTACTATACACCGGGGAGCTGTTTTTT
CDR3 protein: CASSSAVLYTGELFF

J gene: TRBJ1-2
clone size: once
D gene: NA
V gene: TRBV28
CDR3 DNA: TGTGCCAGCAGTTTAATACTCCGTGCTCCTGGGGGCTACACCTTC
CDR3 protein: CASSLILRAPGGYTF

J gene: TRBJ1-4
clone size: NA
D gene: NA
V gene: TRBV6-1
CDR3 DNA: TGTGCCAGCAGTGAAGCGTGGGGGGGTAGAGTATCCCAAAAAAAACTGTTTTTT
CDR3 protein: CASSEAWGGRVSQKKLFF

J gene: TRBJ2-1
clone size: NA
D gene: NA
V gene: TRBV6-5
CDR3 DNA: TGTGCCAGCAGTTTTAATGGAGAATCCTACAATGAGCAGTTCTTC
CDR3 protein: CASSFNGESYNEQFF

J gene: TRBJ2-3
clone size: once
D gene: NA
V gene: TRBV5-1
CDR3 DNA: TGCGCCAGCAGCTGGGGGTCGACAGGAGTTAAAATCACAGATACGCAGTATTTT
CDR3 protein: CASSWGSTGVKITDTQYF

J gene: TRBJ2-1
clone size: NA
D gene: TRBD2
V gene: TRBV10-3
CDR3 DNA: TGTGCCATCAGCCCTAGCGGGAATGGTAATGAGCAGTTCTTC
CDR3 protein: CAISPSGNGNEQFF

J gene: TRBJ2-7
clone size: NA
D gene: TRBD2
V gene: TRBV7-2
CDR3 DNA: TGTGCCAGCAGCTTAGGGCTAGCGGGAGGGGGCTCCTACGAGCAGTACTTC
CDR3 protein: CASSLGLAGGGSYEQYF

J gene: TRBJ2-1
clone size: NA
D gene: NA
V gene: TRBV2
CDR3 DNA: TGTGCCAGCAGTGAAGTTTTGATAATAGCGACTAACTCCTACAATGAGCAGTTCTTC
CDR3 protein: CASSEVLIIATNSYNEQFF

J gene: TRBJ1-2
clone size: few
D gene: TRBD1
V gene: TRBV5-1
CDR3 DNA: TGCGCCAGCAGCCAAGGGACAGACGAGGGCTACACCTTC
CDR3 protein: CASSQGTDEGYTF

J gene: TRBJ2-6
clone size: NA
D gene: NA
V gene: TRBV5-1
CDR3 DNA: TGCGCCAGCAGCTCCCCTCGGGGAGCCAACGTCCTGACTTTC
CDR3 protein: CASSSPRGANVLTF

J gene: TRBJ2-1
clone size: NA
D gene: TRBD2
V gene: TRBV28
CDR3 DNA: TGTGCCAGCACCCCGGGACTAGCGGGAGTGAATGAGCAGTTCTTC
CDR3 protein: CASTPGLAGVNEQFF

J gene: TRBJ2-5
clone size: NA
D gene: NA
V gene: TRBV9
CDR3 DNA: TGTGCCAGCAGCGTTGGCCCATCAGGAGAGACCCAGTACTTC
CDR3 protein: CASSVGPSGETQYF

J gene: TRBJ2-7
clone size: NA
D gene: NA
V gene: TRBV3-1/TRBV3-2
CDR3 DNA: TGTGCCAGCAGCCAAGGGGGGACATCCTCCTACGAGCAGTACTTC
CDR3 protein: CASSQGGTSSYEQYF

J gene: TRBJ2-5
clone size: NA
D gene: TRBD2
V gene: TRBV3-1/TRBV3-2
CDR3 DNA: TGTGCCAGCAGCCAAGATTTGATAGCGGGAGGGCCTCTCTCAGATGAGACCCAGTACTTC
CDR3 protein: CASSQDLIAGGPLSDETQYF

J gene: TRBJ2-3
clone size: few
D gene: TRBD2
V gene: TRBV19
CDR3 DNA: TGTGCCAGTAGTCTTCGCACTAGCGGAACAGATACGCAGTATTTT
CDR3 protein: CASSLRTSGTDTQYF

J gene: TRBJ1-2
clone size: NA
D gene: NA
V gene: TRBV5-6
CDR3 DNA: TGTGCCAGCAGCTCAGGACAGTCCTATGGCTACACCTTC
CDR3 protein: CASSSGQSYGYTF

J gene: TRBJ1-2
clone size: NA
D gene: NA
V gene: TRBV30
CDR3 DNA: TGTGCCTGGAGTAGACTGTACTATGGCTACACCTTC
CDR3 protein: CAWSRLYYGYTF

J gene: TRBJ2-3
clone size: NA
D gene: NA
V gene: TRBV19
CDR3 DNA: TGTGCCAGTAGTAAAACTGGCACAGATACGCAGTATTTT
CDR3 protein: CASSKTGTDTQYF

J gene: TRBJ1-2
clone size: NA
D gene: NA
V gene: TRBV7-2
CDR3 DNA: TGTGCCAGCAGCTTAGTAGCAGGGAATGGCTACACCTTC
CDR3 protein: CASSLVAGNGYTF

J gene: TRBJ1-1
clone size: NA
D gene: TRBD1
V gene: TRBV27
CDR3 DNA: TGTGCCAGCAGTCCCGGGACAGACCGGGGGACTGAAGCTTTCTTT
CDR3 protein: CASSPGTDRGTEAFF

J gene: TRBJ1-4
clone size: NA
D gene: NA
V gene: TRBV19
CDR3 DNA: TGTGCCAGTAGTATTAACCCAGGGGCCCGCGAAAAACTGTTTTTT
CDR3 protein: CASSINPGAREKLFF

J gene: TRBJ2-3
clone size: NA
D gene: TRBD2
V gene: TRBV4-2
CDR3 DNA: TGTGCCAGCAGCCAAGAGGGAGGGTCCGTCACAGATACGCAGTATTTT
CDR3 protein: CASSQEGGSVTDTQYF

J gene: TRBJ2-3
clone size: NA
D gene: NA
V gene: TRBV7-3
CDR3 DNA: TGTGCCAGCTCTGTGGGGGAGGCAGGTACGCAGTATTTT
CDR3 protein: CASSVGEAGTQYF

J gene: TRBJ2-5
clone size: NA
D gene: TRBD2
V gene: TRBV7-3
CDR3 DNA: TGTGCCAGCAGCTTGACCGGGACTAGCGGAGAGACCCAGTACTTC
CDR3 protein: CASSLTGTSGETQYF

J gene: TRBJ2-5
clone size: NA
D gene: NA
V gene: TRBV6-5
CDR3 DNA: TGTGCCAGCAGAGCAGGGTCTTTAGCGGAGACCCAGTACTTC
CDR3 protein: CASRAGSLAETQYF

J gene: TRBJ1-2
clone size: few
D gene: TRBD1
V gene: TRBV15
CDR3 DNA: TGTGCCACCAGCAGACAGACACAGGGGAACTATGGCTACACCTTC
CDR3 protein: CATSRQTQGNYGYTF

J gene: TRBJ1-5
clone size: NA
D gene: TRBD1
V gene: TRBV29-1
CDR3 DNA: TGCAGCGTCGGGACAGGTAGCAATCAGCCCCAGCATTTT
CDR3 protein: CSVGTGSNQPQHF

J gene: TRBJ2-7
clone size: NA
D gene: NA
V gene: TRBV11-2
CDR3 DNA: TGTGCCAGCAGCTCCAATGCCTACGAGCAGTACTTC
CDR3 protein: CASSSNAYEQYF

J gene: TRBJ2-7
clone size: NA
D gene: NA
V gene: TRBV25-1
CDR3 DNA: TGTGCCAGCAGTGCCTGGATAGGGCGCTACGAGCAGTACTTC
CDR3 protein: CASSAWIGRYEQYF

J gene: TRBJ2-5
clone size: NA
D gene: NA
V gene: TRBV6-5
CDR3 DNA: TGTGCCAGCAGTTCACGAGGACTTGATGAGACCCAGTACTTC
CDR3 protein: CASSSRGLDETQYF

J gene: TRBJ1-1
clone size: NA
D gene: NA
V gene: TRBV29-1
CDR3 DNA: TGCAGCGTTGGGGTAGGGTACACTGAAGCTTTCTTT
CDR3 protein: CSVGVGYTEAFF

J gene: TRBJ2-1
clone size: NA
D gene: TRBD2
V gene: TRBV27
CDR3 DNA: TGTGCCAGCCGTTCTCCCGGGACTAGCGGTTGGAATGAGCAGTTCTTC
CDR3 protein: CASRSPGTSGWNEQFF

J gene: TRBJ1-2
clone size: NA
D gene: NA
V gene: TRBV2
CDR3 DNA: TGTGCCAGCAGGGAGAACAGGGAGGGCTACACCTTC
CDR3 protein: CASRENREGYTF

J gene: TRBJ2-1
clone size: NA
D gene: NA
V gene: TRBV19
CDR3 DNA: TGTGCCAGTAGTATAGGGCAGGGCGGAGAGCAGTTCTTC
CDR3 protein: CASSIGQGGEQFF

J gene: TRBJ1-4
clone size: once
D gene: NA
V gene: TRBV4-2
CDR3 DNA: TGTGCCAGCAGCCTCTCCGGGACATCGGATGAAAAACTGTTTTTT
CDR3 protein: CASSLSGTSDEKLFF

J gene: TRBJ2-1
clone size: NA
D gene: TRBD2
V gene: TRBV14
CDR3 DNA: TGTGCCAGCAGCCAAGCGTCGAGCGGGAGAGGTGAGCAGTTCTTC
CDR3 protein: CASSQASSGRGEQFF

J gene: TRBJ1-2
clone size: once
D gene: NA
V gene: TRBV7-9
CDR3 DNA: TGTGCCAGCAGCCCCAGAGGACAGCTAGTGGACTATGGCTACACCTTC
CDR3 protein: CASSPRGQLVDYGYTF

J gene: TRBJ1-6
clone size: NA
D gene: NA
V gene: TRBV2
CDR3 DNA: TGTGCCAGCAGCGAGTCCCGGGCGAGCTCCTATAATTCACCCCTCCACTTT
CDR3 protein: CASSESRASSYNSPLHF

J gene: TRBJ2-7
clone size: NA
D gene: TRBD2
V gene: TRBV19
CDR3 DNA: TGTGCCAGTAGTGGAGTAGCGGGAGGTTACGAGCAGTACTTC
CDR3 protein: CASSGVAGGYEQYF

J gene: TRBJ2-3
clone size: NA
D gene: TRBD1
V gene: TRBV7-9
CDR3 DNA: TGTGCCAGCAGCTTCGGGACAGCCACAGATACGCAGTATTTT
CDR3 protein: CASSFGTATDTQYF

J gene: TRBJ2-3
clone size: NA
D gene: NA
V gene: TRBV11-3
CDR3 DNA: TGTGCCAGCAGCTTGACAGCCACTAGCACAGATACGCAGTATTTT
CDR3 protein: CASSLTATSTDTQYF